This entry describes one TCR beta chain. This record belongs to a study of molecular identifiers for immune sequencing clone quantification. MiXCR was run by TCRdb on the PCR reads, yielding one entry per CDR3 protein. This table holds just under 650,000 distinct CDR3 sequences, about 20% found once. The sequence was collected from a human donor in good health. Some libraries in this study had Jurkat cell RNA spiked in. The specimen was naive CD8+ T cells from blood, with Jurkat cell RNA spiked in. This sample's subset: FACS-sorted CD8+CD4-CCR7+CD45RA+ naive T cells.

The CDR3 DNA reads TGTGCCAGCAAGGACAGGGGAGGATGGGGACTGACTTACGAGCAGTACTTC. This sequence encodes CASKDRGGWGLTYEQYF. V is TRBV27 and J is TRBJ2-7; 9 bases align to TRBD1. Germline CDR1 is MNHEY and CDR2 is SMNVEV (reference sequence). V lost 7 bases and J lost 4; bases outside the gene matches: 17. This CDR3 has 17 amino acids.